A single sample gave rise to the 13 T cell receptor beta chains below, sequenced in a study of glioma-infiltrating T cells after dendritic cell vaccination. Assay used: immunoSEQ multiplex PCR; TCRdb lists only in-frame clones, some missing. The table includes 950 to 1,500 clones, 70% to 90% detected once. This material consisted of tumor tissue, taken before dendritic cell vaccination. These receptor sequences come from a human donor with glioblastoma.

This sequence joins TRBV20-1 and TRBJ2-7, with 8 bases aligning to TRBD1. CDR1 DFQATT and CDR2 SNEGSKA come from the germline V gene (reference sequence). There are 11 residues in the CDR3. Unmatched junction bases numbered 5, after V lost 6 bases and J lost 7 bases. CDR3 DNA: TGCAGTGCAACGACAGGGGCTGAGCAGTACTTC. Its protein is CSATTGAEQYF.

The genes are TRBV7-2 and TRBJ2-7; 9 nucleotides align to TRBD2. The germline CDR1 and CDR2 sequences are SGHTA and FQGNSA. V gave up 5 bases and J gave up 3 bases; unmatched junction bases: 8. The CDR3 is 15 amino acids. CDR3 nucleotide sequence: TGTGCCAGCAGCCCCTCGCTAGCGGGGCACTACGAGCAGTACTTC. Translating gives CASSPSLAGHYEQYF.

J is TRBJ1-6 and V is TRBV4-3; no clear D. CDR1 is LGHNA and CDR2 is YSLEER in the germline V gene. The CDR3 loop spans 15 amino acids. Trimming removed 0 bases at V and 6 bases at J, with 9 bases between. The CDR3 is CASSQDTGFNSPLHF. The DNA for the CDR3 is TGCGCCAGCAGCCAAGATACTGGTTTTAATTCACCCCTCCACTTT.

The CDR3 here is CASSLGLTDTQYF. In nucleotides, the CDR3 is TGTGCCAGCAGCTTAGGACTAACAGATACGCAGTATTTT. The rearrangement uses TRBV13 and TRBJ2-3; D not certain. The germline CDR1 and CDR2 sequences are PRHDT and FYEKMQ (reference sequence). The CDR3 is 13 amino acids. Trimming pared 0 bases from V and 3 bases from J, leaving 4 bases between.

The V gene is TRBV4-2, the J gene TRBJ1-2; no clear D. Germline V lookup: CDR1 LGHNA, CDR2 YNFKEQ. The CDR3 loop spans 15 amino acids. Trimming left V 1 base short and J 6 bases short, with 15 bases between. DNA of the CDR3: TGTGCCAGCAGCCAAGTTTCCCAGGACTGGAATGGCTACACCTTC. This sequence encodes CASSQVSQDWNGYTF.

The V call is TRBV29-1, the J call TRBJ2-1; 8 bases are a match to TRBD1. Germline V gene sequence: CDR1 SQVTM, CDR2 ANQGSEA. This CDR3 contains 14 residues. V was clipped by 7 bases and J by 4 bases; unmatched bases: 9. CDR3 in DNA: TGCAGCGCCGACCGACAGGGGAATTACAATGAGCAGTTCTTC. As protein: CSADRQGNYNEQFF.

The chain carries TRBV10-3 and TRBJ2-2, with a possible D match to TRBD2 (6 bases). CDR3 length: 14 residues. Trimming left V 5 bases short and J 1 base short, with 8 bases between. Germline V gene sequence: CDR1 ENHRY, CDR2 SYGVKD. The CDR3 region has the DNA TGTGCCATCAGTACGGGAGTGAACACCGGGGAGCTGTTTTTT. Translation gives CAISTGVNTGELFF.

CDR3 in amino acids: CASSYERNTQYF. The DNA for the CDR3 is TGCGCCAGCAGTTACGAGCGGAATACGCAGTATTTT. V is TRBV5-1 and J is TRBJ2-3, with D maybe TRBD2 (5 bases). The germline V and J ends were trimmed by 5 bases and 7 bases, with 11 bases remaining between them. The CDR3 runs to 12 residues. Germline V gene sequence: CDR1 SGHRS, CDR2 YFSETQ. The full variable domain, with the rest looked up from reference TRBV5-1 and TRBJ2-3, is KAGVTQTPRYLIKTRGQQVTLSCSPISGHRSVSWYQQTPGQGLQFLFEYFSETQRNKGNFPGRFSGRQFSNSRSEMNVSTLELGDSALYLCASSYERNTQYFGPGTRLTVL.

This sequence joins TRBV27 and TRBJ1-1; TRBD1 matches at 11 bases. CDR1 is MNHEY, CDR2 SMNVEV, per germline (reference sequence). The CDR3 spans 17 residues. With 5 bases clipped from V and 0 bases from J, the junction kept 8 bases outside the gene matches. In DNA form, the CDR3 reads TGTGCCAGCAGTCCTGGACAGGGGGCCGGAATGAACACTGAAGCTTTCTTT. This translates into CASSPGQGAGMNTEAFF.

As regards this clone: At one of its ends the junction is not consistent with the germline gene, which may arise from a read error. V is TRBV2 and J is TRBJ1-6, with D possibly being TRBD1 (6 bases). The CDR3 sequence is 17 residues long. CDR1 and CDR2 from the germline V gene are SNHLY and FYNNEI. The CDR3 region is CASSEGSLGDMNSPLPF. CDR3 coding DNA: TGTGCCAGCAGTGAAGGTTCGTTAGGGGACATGAATTCACCCCTCCCCTTT.

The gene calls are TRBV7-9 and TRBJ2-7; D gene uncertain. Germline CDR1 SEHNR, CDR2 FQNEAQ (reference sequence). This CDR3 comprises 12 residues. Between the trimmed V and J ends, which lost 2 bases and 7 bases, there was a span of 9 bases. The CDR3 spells CASSLSSREQYF. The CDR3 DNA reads TGTGCCAGCAGCTTAAGTAGTCGGGAGCAGTACTTC. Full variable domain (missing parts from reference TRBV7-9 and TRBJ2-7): DTGVSQNPRHKITKRGQNVTFRCDPISEHNRLYWYRQTLGQGPEFLTYFQNEAQLEKSRLLSDRFSAERPKGSFSTLEIQRTEQGDSAMYLCASSLSSREQYFGPGTRLTVT.

CDR3 coding DNA: TGTGCCAGTAGTGGCCTAGCGGGAGTCACCGGGGAGCTGTTTTTT. Translated, it gives CASSGLAGVTGELFF. The genes are TRBV19 and TRBJ2-2; 10 positions match TRBD2. From germline, CDR1 is LNHDA and CDR2 SQIVND (reference sequence). With 5 bases clipped from V and 4 bases from J, the junction kept 4 bases outside the gene matches. This CDR3 is built from 15 residues.

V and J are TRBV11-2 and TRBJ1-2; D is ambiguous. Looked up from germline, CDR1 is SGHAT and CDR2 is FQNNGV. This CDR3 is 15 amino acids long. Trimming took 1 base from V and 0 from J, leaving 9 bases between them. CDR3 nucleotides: TGTGCCAGCAGCTTAGCGCACGGAGCTAACTATGGCTACACCTTC. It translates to CASSLAHGANYGYTF.